The 21 T cell receptor beta chains listed next were all sequenced from one sample in a study of T cells in tuberculosis. The assay was immunoSEQ multiplex PCR, and TCRdb's table has in-frame clones only and misses some. The sample lists about 30,000 clones, 90% occurring once. Sequenced sample: PBMCs. The receptors shown here come from a donor aged 10-29 years with latent tuberculosis or without tuberculosis infection.

This clone occurred once. The rearrangement uses TRBV4-1 and TRBJ2-7, with 9 bases fitting TRBD1. The trim removed 4 bases at V and 5 bases at J, leaving 12 bases unmatched. CDR1 and CDR2 (germline): MGHRA, YSYEKL. This CDR3 is built from 16 residues. Here the CDR3 reads CASSPKQRTGVNEQYF. As DNA, the CDR3 is TGCGCCAGCAGCCCCAAGCAGAGGACAGGGGTAAACGAGCAGTACTTC.

This chain joins TRBV11-1 and TRBJ2-3; TRBD1 might be the D (5 bases). Germline assignment: CDR1 SGHAT and CDR2 FQDESV (reference sequence). V lost 5 bases and J lost 1, with 10 bases in between. The CDR3 has 14 residues. The CDR3 spells CASSPGFGTDTQYF. For the CDR3, the DNA is TGTGCCAGCAGCCCAGGGTTTGGCACAGATACGCAGTATTTT.

J is TRBJ1-6 and V is TRBV7-6; TRBD1 agrees at 9 bases. V dropped 4 bases and J dropped 7; count of bases not matched to a gene: 5. Looked up from germline, CDR1 is SGHVS and CDR2 is FNYEAQ. The CDR3 totals 15 residues. As DNA, the CDR3 is TGTGCCAGCAGCTGGGGGACAGGGAAAAATTCACCCCTCCACTTT. Its translation is CASSWGTGKNSPLHF.

The rearrangement joins TRBV9 to TRBJ2-2; D may be TRBD2 (6 bases). CDR1 and CDR2 (germline): SGDLS, YYNGEE. The V gene lost 3 bases and the J gene lost 2 bases, with 17 bases spanning the gap. The CDR3 runs to 17 residues. CDR3: CASSAPQGGVNTGELFF. DNA of the CDR3: TGTGCCAGCAGCGCTCCGCAGGGAGGAGTAAACACCGGGGAGCTGTTTTTT. Full variable domain (rest looked up from reference TRBV9 and TRBJ2-2): DSGVTQTPKHLITATGQRVTLRCSPRSGDLSVYWYQQSLDQGLQFLIQYYNGEERAKGNILERFSAQQFPDLHSELNLSSLELGDSALYFCASSAPQGGVNTGELFFGEGSRLTVL.

The chain is built from TRBV18 and TRBJ2-3; tentatively, D is TRBD1 (7 bases). The germline gives CDR1 KGHSH, CDR2 LQKENI. CDR3 length: 14 amino acids. V dropped 11 bases and J dropped 2 bases, with 17 bases sitting between them. CDR3 sequence reads: CAAPEGAPTDTQYF. The CDR3, as DNA: TGTGCCGCCCCGGAGGGGGCCCCCACAGATACGCAGTATTTT.

This rearrangement joins TRBV7-6 to TRBJ2-1; TRBD2 aligns across 14 bases. Looked up from germline, CDR1 is SGHVS and CDR2 is FNYEAQ. The V gene end was trimmed by 5 bases and the J gene end by 2 bases; junction bases not matched to a gene: 11. The CDR3 spans 19 residues. In DNA form, the CDR3 reads TGTGCCAGCAGCCCCGGGGGACTAGCGGGGGACCCTACCTACAATGAGCAGTTCTTC. It specifies CASSPGGLAGDPTYNEQFF.

This chain uses TRBV18 with TRBJ1-5; TRBD1 matches 8 bases. Germline assignment: CDR1 KGHSH and CDR2 LQKENI. V gave up 6 bases and J gave up 4 bases; unmatched junction bases: 2. The CDR3 has 13 amino acids. The CDR3 loop is CASSGDRNQPQHF. In DNA, the CDR3 is TGTGCCAGCTCGGGGGACAGGAATCAGCCCCAGCATTTT.

The chain combines TRBV6-1 with TRBJ1-4, with 8 bases that match TRBD1. With V trimmed by 6 bases and J by 5 bases, 8 bases remained unmatched. Germline-derived CDR1 and CDR2 are MNHNS and SASEGT. The CDR3 is made up of 15 amino acids. The CDR3 coding sequence is TGTGCCAGCAGCAGAGAGGACAGGGTGAATGAAAAACTGTTTTTT. This codes for CASSREDRVNEKLFF.

Note on this clone: Other DNA sequences in the sample encode the same CDR3. CDR3 in amino acids: CASSARGPAGSEQYF. CDR3 nucleotide sequence: TGTGCCAGCAGCGCAAGGGGTCCAGCGGGGAGCGAGCAGTACTTC. The genes are TRBV7-8 and TRBJ2-7; the match to TRBD2 covers 7 bases. The CDR3 totals 15 residues. Looked up from germline, CDR1 is SGHVS and CDR2 is FQNEAQ. The V segment lost 5 bases and the J segment 6 bases; nucleotides outside the gene matches: 13. The whole variable domain, remainder taken from reference TRBV7-8 and TRBJ2-7, is GAGVSQSPRYKVAKRGQDVALRCDPISGHVSLFWYQQALGQGPEFLTYFQNEAQLDKSGLPSDRFFAERPEGSVSTLKIQRTQQEDSAVYLCASSARGPAGSEQYFGPGTRLTVT.

The genes are TRBV9 and TRBJ2-2; possibly TRBD1 for D (5 bases). The V gene's germline CDR1 is SGDLS and CDR2 YYNGEE. V lost 1 base and J lost 5, with 18 bases in between. The CDR3 has 17 residues. Here the CDR3 reads CASSVPDGAVWTGELFF. In nucleotides, the CDR3 is TGTGCCAGCAGCGTACCCGATGGGGCAGTTTGGACCGGGGAGCTGTTTTTT. The whole variable domain, remainder taken from reference TRBV9 and TRBJ2-2, is DSGVTQTPKHLITATGQRVTLRCSPRSGDLSVYWYQQSLDQGLQFLIQYYNGEERAKGNILERFSAQQFPDLHSELNLSSLELGDSALYFCASSVPDGAVWTGELFFGEGSRLTVL.

The count of this clone is one. This sequence joins TRBV6-6 and TRBJ1-4; D call uncertain. CDR1 is MNHNY, CDR2 SVGAGI, per germline (reference sequence). The germline V and J ends were trimmed by 2 bases and 8 bases, with 15 bases remaining between them. The CDR3 contains 15 residues. CDR3 amino acids: CASSYEEALGEKLFF. The DNA of the CDR3 is TGTGCCAGCAGTTACGAGGAAGCCCTTGGGGAAAAACTGTTTTTT.

This chain connects TRBV11-2 to TRBJ2-1; 9 bases align to TRBD2. CDR3 length equals 15 residues. V trimming: 1 base; J trimming: 3 bases; junction bases outside the gene matches: 1. Per germline, CDR1 SGHAT and CDR2 FQNNGV. CDR3 protein: CASSLGGGGYNEQFF. CDR3 DNA: TGTGCCAGCAGCTTAGGCGGGGGGGGCTACAATGAGCAGTTCTTC.

This chain links TRBV19 with TRBJ1-6; the match to TRBD1 covers 11 bases. The germline gives CDR1 LNHDA, CDR2 SQIVND (reference sequence). Trimming at V came to 6 bases and at J to 13 bases, leaving 8 bases not matched to a gene. This CDR3 spans 14 amino acids. The CDR3 spells CASRDRGQIRPLHF. The CDR3 nucleotides are TGTGCCAGTAGGGACAGGGGGCAAATTAGGCCCCTCCACTTT.

The rearrangement links TRBV27 to TRBJ1-2, with D hard to call. Trimming pared 2 bases from V and 0 bases from J, leaving 10 bases between. The germline V gene encodes CDR1 MNHEY and CDR2 SMNVEV (reference sequence). This CDR3 region has 15 residues. CDR3 protein: CASSLRSEANYGYTF. CDR3 sequence (DNA): TGTGCCAGCAGTTTACGGTCAGAGGCTAACTATGGCTACACCTTC.

The J gene is TRBJ2-7, the V gene TRBV6-1, with TRBD1 matching over 9 bases. This CDR3 is 17 amino acids long. Germline V gene sequence: CDR1 MNHNS, CDR2 SASEGT. With 3 bases clipped from V and 4 bases from J, the junction kept 13 bases outside the gene matches. CDR3: CASSDISWDREEYEQYF. CDR3 DNA: TGTGCCAGCAGTGACATTTCCTGGGACAGGGAGGAATACGAGCAGTACTTC.

V gene TRBV5-4 combines with J gene TRBJ1-1; D perhaps matches TRBD1 (5 bases). Trimming took 5 bases from V and 2 from J, leaving 16 bases between them. Germline V lookup: CDR1 SGHNT, CDR2 YYREEE (reference sequence). CDR3 size: 15 residues. The CDR3 reads CASSFAVTANTEAFF. The CDR3 bases are TGTGCCAGCAGTTTTGCTGTGACAGCTAACACTGAAGCTTTCTTT.

The chain combines TRBV4-1 with TRBJ2-7, with TRBD2 matching over 8 bases. V was pared by 3 bases and J by 4 bases, with 2 bases of the junction left unmatched. The CDR3 is made up of 13 amino acids. Germline CDR1 MGHRA, CDR2 YSYEKL. CDR3 in DNA: TGCGCCAGCAGCCAGGGACTAGGTTACGAGCAGTACTTC. Its translation: CASSQGLGYEQYF.

The chain is built from TRBV23-1 and TRBJ2-2, with 8 bases identical to TRBD1. Being an ORF, TRBV23-1 has a function that is uncertain. Trimming cost V 0 bases and J 5 bases; bases outside gene matches: 2. The CDR3 totals 15 residues. The chain's CDR3 is CASSQSNRGTGELFF. CDR3 DNA: TGCGCCAGCAGTCAATCTAACAGGGGGACCGGGGAGCTGTTTTTT.

This clone was found once. The chain combines TRBV18 with TRBJ2-7, with 10 bases aligning to TRBD2. Looked up from germline, CDR1 is KGHSH and CDR2 is LQKENI. CDR3 size: 15 residues. V lost 5 bases to trimming and J lost 1 base; unmatched junction nucleotides: 5. The CDR3 nucleotides are TGTGCCAGCTCATCGAGGACTAGCGGATCCTACGAGCAGTACTTC. It codes for CASSSRTSGSYEQYF.

This clone was counted a single time. The chain carries TRBV6-5 and TRBJ2-3; a weak D match, TRBD2 (6 bases). Germline V gene data show CDR1 as MNHEY and CDR2 as SVGAGI. The germline V and J ends were trimmed by 3 bases and 5 bases, with 18 bases remaining between them. This CDR3 is built from 16 residues. CDR3: CASSYSGAGPLDTQYF. CDR3 nucleotide sequence: TGTGCCAGCAGTTATTCCGGGGCGGGACCCTTAGATACGCAGTATTTT.

This clone was counted a single time. The chain couples TRBV5-1 to TRBJ1-6; D ambiguous. This CDR3 comprises 12 residues. Germline V CDR1 and CDR2: SGHRS, YFSETQ. V lost 3 bases to trimming and J lost 7 bases, with 5 bases between them. CDR3 DNA sequence: TGCGCCAGCAGCTCCCTAAATTCACCCCTCCACTTT. Protein: CASSSLNSPLHF.